Detailed here is one T cell receptor beta chain. Its antigen target is currently unknown. Base-call qualities are not available, and no considerably larger clone is one nucleotide away. The CDR3 runs 16 amino acids, cysteine and phenylalanine included. Left in the record is the CDR3 DNA by itself, 48 bases read in frame from the first base. CDR1 is given as LGHNA and CDR2 as YNFKEQ, both from the germline V gene. Relative to germline, V is missing 0 bases and J is missing 5 bases, with 8 bases of the junction outside any gene match. For sequencing, an Illumina HiSeq 2500 was employed. Quantitative 5'-RACE with molecular barcodes was used to prepare TCR beta libraries. Regarding the original processing steps: A new computational method, built on a probabilistic model of VDJ rearrangement, was used to identify disease-linked TCR variants. The public reads were quality trimmed at Q25 with fastp and then assembled into clones with MiXCR by TCRdb, keeping productive beta chains. Merged by CDR3 protein, the rows form single entries marked with the most common genes and DNA. The V and J calls, along with clone size, are taken from TCRdb and not from the paper's own processing. This sample is represented by 350,000 to 400,000 distinct CDR3 sequences; approximately 20% of them were singletons. The biggest ten clones account for about an eighth of the sample.

These data are taken from a study of CD8 T cells in ankylosing spondylitis listed by TCRdb under 2017. Concerning the study at large: To find TCR variants linked to disease, the study profiled T cell receptor beta repertoires in ankylosing spondylitis patients and healthy donors. The whole study cohort included about a hundred healthy donors and 20 to 25 ankylosing spondylitis patients. Peripheral blood samples were taken, and synovial fluid was additionally collected from ankylosing spondylitis patients.

The full study reports these points: The disease-linked clones were reported as significantly enriched in matched synovial fluid samples from ankylosing spondylitis patients. A TCR beta motif of roughly 8 highly homologous amino acid variants appeared characteristic of blood from ankylosing spondylitis patients. The disease-linked clones showed a CD8+ phenotype and occurred at relatively low frequencies in peripheral blood. Some of the motif variants had been reported before in the synovial fluid and blood of reactive arthritis patients, a finding that suggests common disease-initiation mechanisms.

This receptor was obtained from a male donor with ankylosing spondylitis or in good health (not recorded which). The receptor chain draws on TRBV4-2 and TRBJ2-5; the junction holds 8 bases that match TRBD2. Sequenced input: blood, either unsorted or a sorted T cell fraction (not recorded which). Read as DNA, the sequence is TGTGCCAGCAGCCAAGAACCAGCGGGGGTTCTGGAGACCCAGTACTTC. Its protein reads: CASSQEPAGVLETQYF.